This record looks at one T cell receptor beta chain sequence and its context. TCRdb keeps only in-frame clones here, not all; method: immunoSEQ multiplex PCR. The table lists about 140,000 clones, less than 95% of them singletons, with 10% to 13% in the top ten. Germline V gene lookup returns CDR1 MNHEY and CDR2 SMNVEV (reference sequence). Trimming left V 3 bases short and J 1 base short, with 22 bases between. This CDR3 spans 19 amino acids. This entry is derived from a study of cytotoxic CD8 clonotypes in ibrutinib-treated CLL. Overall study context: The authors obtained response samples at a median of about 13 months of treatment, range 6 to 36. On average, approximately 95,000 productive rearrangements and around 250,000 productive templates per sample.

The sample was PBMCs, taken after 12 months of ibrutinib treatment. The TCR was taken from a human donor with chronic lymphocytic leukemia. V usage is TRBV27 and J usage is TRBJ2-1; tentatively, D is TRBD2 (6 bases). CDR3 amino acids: CASSLLGTGVEGSYNEQFF. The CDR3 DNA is TGTGCCAGCAGTTTGCTCGGTACGGGTGTGGAGGGGTCCTACAATGAGCAGTTCTTC.